The 12 T cell receptor beta chains presented below share a single source sample, sequenced in a study of identical twins. Each CDR3 protein is one row after TCRdb ran MiXCR on the 5' RACE reads. The table has fewer than 500,000 distinct CDR3 sequences, around an eighth seen once; the top ten hold more than 0.8%. The same data also went into a second study, on yellow fever vaccine responses in identical twins.

The source material was CD4+ T cells sorted from blood. The receptors were gathered from a woman in her late teens or twenties in good health.

This clonotype was found many times. The rearrangement links TRBV9 to TRBJ2-3; 9 bases are shared with TRBD2. Trimming took 1 base from V and 4 from J; bases not matched to a gene: 4. The CDR3 spans 15 residues. Germline V lookup: CDR1 SGDLS, CDR2 YYNGEE. CDR3 sequence reads: CASSVKSGGSDTQYF. CDR3 coding DNA: TGTGCCAGCAGCGTAAAAAGCGGGGGGTCAGATACGCAGTATTTT. The full variable domain, rest sourced from reference TRBV9 and TRBJ2-3, is DSGVTQTPKHLITATGQRVTLRCSPRSGDLSVYWYQQSLDQGLQFLIQYYNGEERAKGNILERFSAQQFPDLHSELNLSSLELGDSALYFCASSVKSGGSDTQYFGPGTRLTVL.

This clonotype was picked up many times. The CDR3 sequence is CASSPRGGGEAFF. The CDR3 region has the DNA TGTGCCAGCAGCCCTAGGGGCGGCGGGGAAGCTTTCTTT. This chain links TRBV12-3 or TRBV12-4 with TRBJ1-1, with D possibly matching TRBD1 (5 bases). The CDR3 covers 13 residues. V lost 6 bases and J lost 8, with 16 bases in between.

This clonotype was counted ten times or more. The chain employs TRBV7-9 and TRBJ1-5, with a tentative D call TRBD1 (5 bases). Germline CDR1 SEHNR, CDR2 FQNEAQ (reference sequence). V shed 5 bases and J shed 12 bases, with 17 bases lying between them. The CDR3 sequence is 13 residues long. Written as DNA, the CDR3 is TGTGCCAGCAGCGAAAAACTCTGGCAGGGCCAGCATTTT. Translated: CASSEKLWQGQHF. Full variable domain (outside the CDR3, taken from reference TRBV7-9 and TRBJ1-5): DTGVSQNPRHKITKRGQNVTFRCDPISEHNRLYWYRQTLGQGPEFLTYFQNEAQLEKSRLLSDRFSAERPKGSFSTLEIQRTEQGDSAMYLCASSEKLWQGQHFGDGTRLSIL.

V is TRBV4-3 and J is TRBJ2-7, with 11 bases that match TRBD2. Germline lookup yields CDR1 LGHNA and CDR2 YSLEER. V shed 3 bases and J 3 bases; nucleotides not matched to a gene: 4. The CDR3 covers 15 residues. The CDR3 region has the DNA TGCGCCAGCAGCCAGGGACTAGCGGACGACTACGAGCAGTACTTC. It yields the protein CASSQGLADDYEQYF.

This clonotype was counted a few times. This chain uses TRBV29-1 with TRBJ2-5; D ambiguous. The CDR3 has 11 residues. Germline lookup yields CDR1 SQVTM and CDR2 ANQGSEA. Trimming removed 2 bases at V and 4 bases at J, with 5 bases between. Written as DNA, the CDR3 is TGCAGCGTTGAACCACTAGAGACCCAGTACTTC. Encoded protein: CSVEPLETQYF. Full variable domain (rest looked up from reference TRBV29-1 and TRBJ2-5): SAVISQKPSRDICQRGTSLTIQCQVDSQVTMMFWYRQQPGQSLTLIATANQGSEATYESGFVIDKFPISRPNLTFSTLTVSNMSPEDSSIYLCSVEPLETQYFGPGTRLLVL.

There are a few counts of this clonotype. This chain connects TRBV24-1 to TRBJ2-5; 10 bases map to TRBD1. The CDR3 covers 16 residues. With V trimmed by 2 bases and J by 3 bases, 5 bases remained unmatched. Germline V lookup: CDR1 KGHDR, CDR2 SFDVKD. CDR3 sequence: CATSDWTGGIEETQYF. CDR3 sequence (DNA): TGTGCCACCAGTGATTGGACAGGGGGGATCGAAGAGACCCAGTACTTC.

This rearrangement joins TRBV5-4 to TRBJ2-7; D is unresolved. The length of the CDR3 is 14 residues. V was shortened by 5 bases and J by 0 bases, with 12 bases between the two germline ends. CDR1 is SGHNT and CDR2 is YYREEE in the germline V gene (reference sequence). In DNA, the CDR3 is TGTGCCAGCAGACTGAGCCTAGACTCCTACGAGCAGTACTTC. This encodes CASRLSLDSYEQYF.

This clonotype has a count of ten or more. The gene calls are TRBV7-2 and TRBJ2-7; D is unresolved. CDR1 is SGHTA and CDR2 is FQGNSA in the germline V gene. V gave up 1 base and J gave up 0 bases, with 4 bases separating them. This CDR3 has 13 amino acids. CDR3 bases: TGTGCCAGCAGCTTAGAAATCTCCTACGAGCAGTACTTC. Its protein product is CASSLEISYEQYF.

In its sample, this clonotype was seen a few times. The chain uses TRBV7-3 and TRBJ2-1; perhaps TRBD1 as D (5 bases). Germline V gene sequence: CDR1 SGHTA, CDR2 FQGTGA. Deletions cut 4 bases from V and 9 bases from J, with 7 bases between. This CDR3 spans 11 amino acids. The DNA of the CDR3 is TGTGCCAGCAGCTCGCAGGGTGAGCAGTTCTTC. Its translation: CASSSQGEQFF.

This sequence joins TRBV20-1 and TRBJ2-5; 14 bases line up with TRBD2. CDR1 and CDR2 (germline): DFQATT, SNEGSKA (reference sequence). The CDR3 extends over 14 amino acids. Trimming cost V 8 bases and J 3 bases; bases outside gene matches: 5. The chain's CDR3 is CSPTSGRGEETQYF. The CDR3 region has the DNA TGCAGTCCGACTAGCGGGAGGGGGGAAGAGACCCAGTACTTC.

The rearrangement joins TRBV25-1 to TRBJ2-5, with 9 bases matching TRBD2. CDR3 length: 16 residues. Germline CDR1 MGHDK, CDR2 SYGVNS. J gave up 3 bases and V 1 base, and 6 bases lay outside the gene matches. CDR3: CASSEFGAGGKETQYF. CDR3 nucleotide sequence: TGTGCCAGCAGTGAATTTGGAGCGGGGGGAAAAGAGACCCAGTACTTC.

This clonotype was counted ten times or more. In DNA form, the CDR3 reads TGTGCCAGCAGACAGGGGTCTGGAAACACCATATATTTT. It encodes CASRQGSGNTIYF. The chain combines TRBV2 with TRBJ1-3; TRBD1 aligns across 7 bases. Germline V lookup: CDR1 SNHLY, CDR2 FYNNEI. The CDR3 is 13 residues long. J was trimmed by 1 base and V by 6 bases; bases with no gene match: 0.